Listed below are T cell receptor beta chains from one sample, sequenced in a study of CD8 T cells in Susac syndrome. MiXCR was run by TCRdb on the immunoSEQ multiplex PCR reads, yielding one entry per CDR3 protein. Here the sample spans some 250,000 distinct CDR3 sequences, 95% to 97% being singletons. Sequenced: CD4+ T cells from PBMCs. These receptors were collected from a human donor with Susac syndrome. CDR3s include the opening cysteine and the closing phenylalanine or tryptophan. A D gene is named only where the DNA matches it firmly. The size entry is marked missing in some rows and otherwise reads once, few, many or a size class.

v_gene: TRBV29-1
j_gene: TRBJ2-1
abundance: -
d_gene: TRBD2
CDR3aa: CSVQRLADLDEQFF
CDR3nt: TGCAGCGTACAGCGACTAGCGGACCTCGATGAGCAGTTCTTC

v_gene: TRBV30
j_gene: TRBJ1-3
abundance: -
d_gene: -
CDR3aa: CAWSVRWQIGNTIYF
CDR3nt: TGTGCCTGGAGTGTAAGGTGGCAGATCGGAAACACCATATACTTT

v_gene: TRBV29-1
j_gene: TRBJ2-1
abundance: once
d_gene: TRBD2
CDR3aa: CSVDDRAGGNEQFF
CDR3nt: TGCAGCGTAGATGACAGGGCGGGGGGGAATGAGCAGTTCTTC

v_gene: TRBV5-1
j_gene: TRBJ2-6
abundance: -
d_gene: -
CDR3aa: CASSLDYAGSGANVLTF
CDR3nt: TGCGCCAGCAGTTTGGACTACGCTGGCTCTGGGGCCAACGTCCTGACTTTC

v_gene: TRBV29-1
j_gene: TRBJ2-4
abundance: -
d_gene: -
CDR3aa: CSVQERTGIQYF
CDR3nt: TGCAGCGTCCAGGAAAGGACGGGCATTCAGTACTTC

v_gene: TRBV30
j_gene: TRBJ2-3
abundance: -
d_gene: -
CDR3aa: CAWSVKGPDTQYF
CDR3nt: TGTGCCTGGAGTGTTAAGGGTCCAGATACGCAGTATTTT

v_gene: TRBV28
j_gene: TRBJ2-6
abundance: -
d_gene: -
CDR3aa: CASASESSGANVLTF
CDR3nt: TGTGCCAGCGCATCGGAGAGCTCTGGGGCCAACGTCCTGACTTTC

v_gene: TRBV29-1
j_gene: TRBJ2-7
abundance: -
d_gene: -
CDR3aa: CSVVWAPGGEQYF
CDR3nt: TGCAGCGTTGTTTGGGCCCCCGGGGGAGAGCAGTACTTC

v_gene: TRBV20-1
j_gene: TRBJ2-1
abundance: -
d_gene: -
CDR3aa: CSVLGTRRNEQFF
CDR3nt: TGCAGTGTCCTCGGGACTCGACGTAATGAGCAGTTCTTC

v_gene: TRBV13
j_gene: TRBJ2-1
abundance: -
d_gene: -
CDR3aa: CASSQEFHNEQFF
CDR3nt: TGTGCCAGCAGCCAAGAGTTCCACAATGAGCAGTTCTTC

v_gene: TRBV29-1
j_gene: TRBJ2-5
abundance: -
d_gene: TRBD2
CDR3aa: CSVPHAGAQYF
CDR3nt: TGCAGCGTTCCTCATGCGGGGGCCCAGTACTTC

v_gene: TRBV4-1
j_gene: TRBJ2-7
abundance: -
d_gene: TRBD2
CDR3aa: CASSQGLAATYEQYF
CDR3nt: TGCGCCAGCAGCCAAGGGCTAGCGGCAACCTACGAGCAGTACTTC

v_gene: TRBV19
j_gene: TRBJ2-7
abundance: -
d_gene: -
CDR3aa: CASSVDSSTYEQYF
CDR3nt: TGTGCCAGTAGTGTCGACAGTTCCACCTACGAGCAGTACTTC

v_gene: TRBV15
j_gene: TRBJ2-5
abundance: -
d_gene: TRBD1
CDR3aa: CATSRDEGAGGETQYF
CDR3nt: TGTGCCACCAGCAGAGATGAGGGGGCCGGAGGAGAGACCCAGTACTTC

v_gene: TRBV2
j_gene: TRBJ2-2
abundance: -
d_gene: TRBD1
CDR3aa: CASRQGTGELFF
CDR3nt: TGTGCCAGCAGACAGGGGACCGGGGAGCTGTTTTTT

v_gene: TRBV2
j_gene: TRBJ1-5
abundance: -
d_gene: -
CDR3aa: CASKFRSSNQPQHF
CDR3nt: TGTGCCAGCAAGTTTAGGAGCTCCAATCAGCCCCAGCATTTT

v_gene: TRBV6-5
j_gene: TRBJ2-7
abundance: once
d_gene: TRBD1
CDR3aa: CASSADRAPYEQYF
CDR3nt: TGTGCCAGCAGTGCGGACAGGGCCCCCTACGAGCAGTACTTC

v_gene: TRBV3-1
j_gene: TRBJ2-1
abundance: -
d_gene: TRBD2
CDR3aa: CASAPGLATYNEQFF
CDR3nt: TGTGCCAGCGCACCGGGACTAGCGACCTACAATGAGCAGTTCTTC

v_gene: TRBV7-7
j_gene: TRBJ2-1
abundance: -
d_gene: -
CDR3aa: CARSPKSHNEQFF
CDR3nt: TGTGCTAGGAGCCCCAAGTCCCACAATGAGCAGTTCTTC

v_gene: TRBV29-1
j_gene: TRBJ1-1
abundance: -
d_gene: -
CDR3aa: CSVGAGLTEAFF
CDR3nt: TGCAGCGTTGGAGCGGGGCTTACTGAAGCTTTCTTT

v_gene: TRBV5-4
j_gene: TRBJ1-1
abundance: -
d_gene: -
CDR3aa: CASTENQVRGGRNTEAFF
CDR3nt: TGTGCCAGCACCGAAAACCAAGTGAGGGGAGGTCGGAACACTGAAGCTTTCTTT

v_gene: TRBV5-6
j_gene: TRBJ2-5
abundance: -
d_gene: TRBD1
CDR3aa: CASSGTGGKETQYF
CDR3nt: TGTGCCAGCAGCGGAACAGGGGGCAAAGAGACCCAGTACTTC